A selection of T cell receptor beta chains follows, all from one sample in a study of cytomegalovirus exposure and HLA in healthy donors. The protocol was immunoSEQ multiplex PCR, while the TCRdb copy is restricted to in-frame clones and leaves out a portion. The sample includes 130,000 to 150,000 clones. The sequencing input was PBMCs. The receptors stem from a man aged 40-49 years in good health and CMV-seronegative. CDR3s leave out the opening cysteine and the closing phenylalanine or tryptophan. The order of the fields is V gene, J gene, CDR3 length, CDR3 protein.

TRBV7-9	TRBJ2-7	11	ASSRQGSGEQY
TRBV4-2	TRBJ1-2	10	ASSRTGTGYT
TRBV7-3	TRBJ2-3	13	ASSLYTGGPDTQY
TRBV15	TRBJ1-6	12	ATSRDRENSPLH
TRBV19	TRBJ1-1	13	ASYKAGRENTEAF
TRBV4-1	TRBJ2-2	15	ASSPKVLAGGTGELF
TRBV6-7	TRBJ1-2	14	ASSYSEDTANYGYT
TRBV27	TRBJ1-4	12	ASSLEGAHEKLF
TRBV6-1	TRBJ2-7	13	ASSVDWTLTYEQY
TRBV7-3	TRBJ2-5	13	ASSRGGGVQETQY
TRBV5-1	TRBJ2-3	12	ASSLAFITDTQY
TRBV4-2	TRBJ1-3	15	ASSQGYRVLSGNTIY
TRBV5-1	TRBJ2-5	9	ASSWGVTQY
TRBV4-3	TRBJ2-7	13	ASSQGKQGYYEQY
TRBV11-3	TRBJ2-2	15	ASSLGTGNINTGELF
TRBV4-1	TRBJ2-7	13	ASSSPGTGVYEQY
TRBV6-1	TRBJ1-6	14	ASSGGTGDYNSPLH
TRBV29-1	TRBJ2-1	10	SVGQGGNEQF
TRBV18	TRBJ1-4	13	ASSEKIAANEKLF
TRBV5-8	TRBJ2-2	11	ASRKSGTGELF
TRBV5-1	TRBJ1-1	16	ASSQKGDSQKGNTEAF
TRBV10-2	TRBJ1-5	13	ASRDRERVNQPQH
TRBV5-1	TRBJ2-1	12	ASSWGQGSNEQF
TRBV12-2	TRBJ1-4	13	ASRSLSGPHEKLF
TRBV29-1	TRBJ1-1	9	SVFRGLEAF
TRBV5-1	TRBJ1-5	12	ASSLDTGQQPQH
TRBV28	TRBJ2-7	12	ASSFSRPPNEQY
TRBV4-1	TRBJ2-6	16	ASSQPGTGGPGANVLT
TRBV7-8	TRBJ1-1	12	ASSQIEGSTEAF
TRBV7-2	TRBJ1-5	12	ASSSGGKGQPQH
TRBV10-3	TRBJ2-1	13	AISESTGTSKREF
TRBV6-5	TRBJ2-7	14	ASSYLGTSGSYEQY
TRBV4-2	TRBJ2-2	16	ASSLRYDWTGYSGELF
TRBV28	TRBJ2-5	12	ASSSPGGRETQY
TRBV7-8	TRBJ1-3	14	ASSLLRQASGNTIY
TRBV19	TRBJ2-3	14	ASSSRGAASTDTQY
TRBV2	TRBJ2-2	13	ASIRDRGNTGELF
TRBV11-2	TRBJ1-6	12	ASSLGQGRSPLH
TRBV7-8	TRBJ2-1	12	ASSLDPGSNEQF
TRBV7-3	TRBJ2-2	11	ASSQDRTGELF
TRBV18	TRBJ2-1	15	ASSPPGGTGDYNEQF
TRBV18	TRBJ2-7	13	ASSPPSSGGYEQY
TRBV2	TRBJ2-3	12	ASSAGGKTDTQY
TRBV5-1	TRBJ1-4	14	ASSLDIGQPNEKLF
TRBV15	TRBJ2-1	14	ATSGLAGGQNNEQF
TRBV6-6	TRBJ2-7	13	ASSTSTSGSYEQY
TRBV25-1	TRBJ2-5	12	ASSEYIQGETQY
TRBV14	TRBJ2-7	12	ASSPGTGAYEQY
TRBV29-1	TRBJ1-2	12	SVIYSNSPGGYT
TRBV7-6	TRBJ2-3	12	ASSNRGRTDTQY
TRBV5-6	TRBJ2-5	11	ASSFQGRETQY
TRBV11-2	TRBJ2-5	11	ASSLRAGETQY